A single sample is the source of the 13 T cell receptor beta chains below, sequenced in a study of T cell repertoires in cytomegalovirus infection (dated by TCRdb to the late 2010s). The antigens these receptors bind are not known. The sample's treatment or condition, from its label and the paper: in vitro stimulation with specific CMV peptide epitopes to enrich CMV-specific T cells. The instrument given in TCRdb is Illumina HiSeq 1500. TCRdb reanalyzed the raw reads on its own, using fastp at Q25 for trimming and MiXCR for clone calling, and kept in-frame beta chains. Identical CDR3 proteins give one entry, which carries the most common genes and DNA. Counted in this sample were about 70,000 distinct CDR3 sequences; 20% of them appeared once. The ten largest clones add up to around 70% of the sample. Sequenced here: CD8+ T cells from cultured PBMCs, sampled from culture after CMV antigen stimulation. These receptors all stem from a human donor in good health (CMV status not recorded). Some clones in this sample may be carry-over from other donors' samples.

This clonotype has more than one count but fewer than ten. The J gene is TRBJ2-1, the V gene TRBV11-1; possible D gene TRBD1, 5 bases. V shed 5 bases and J shed 0 bases, with 11 bases lying between them. CDR3 length: 15 residues. The V gene's germline CDR1 is SGHAT and CDR2 FQDESV (reference sequence). The CDR3 loop reads CASSPTVSSYNEQFF. The CDR3 region has the DNA TGTGCCAGCAGCCCGACAGTTAGCTCCTACAATGAGCAGTTCTTC.

This clonotype showed up just a few times. The rearrangement uses TRBV4-1 and TRBJ2-7; D may be TRBD1 (5 bases). CDR1 is MGHRA and CDR2 is YSYEKL in the germline V gene. The CDR3 runs 13 residues. Trimming took 4 bases from V and 7 from J, leaving 14 bases between them. CDR3 amino acids: CASSPGQLKEQYF. The DNA for the CDR3 is TGCGCCAGCAGCCCAGGACAACTCAAGGAGCAGTACTTC.

This clonotype was seen more than once but under ten times. The CDR3 DNA reads as TGTGCCAGCAGCTTGGGGACAGGGGATAAAGCTTTCTTT. It translates to CASSLGTGDKAFF. The V call is TRBV11-2, the J call TRBJ1-1, with 10 bases aligning to TRBD1. The CDR3 is 13 residues long. Trimming at V came to 3 bases and at J to 9 bases, leaving 4 bases not matched to a gene. CDR1 is SGHAT, CDR2 FQNNGV, per germline.

This clonotype was seen more than once but under ten times. The gene calls are TRBV7-8 and TRBJ2-1; D could derive from TRBD1 or TRBD2 (6 bases each). CDR3 length: 14 amino acids. Between the trimmed V and J ends, which lost 5 bases and 4 bases, there was a span of 12 bases. The germline CDR1 and CDR2 sequences are SGHVS and FQNEAQ. The chain's CDR3 is CASSPGALYNEQFF. CDR3 in DNA: TGTGCCAGCAGCCCGGGGGCACTTTACAATGAGCAGTTCTTC.

This clonotype was counted a few times. CDR3 amino acids: CASSFRAGQKNEQFF. The DNA of the CDR3 is TGTGCCAGCAGCTTCCGGGCAGGGCAAAAAAATGAGCAGTTCTTC. The chain recombines TRBV7-8 with TRBJ2-1; tentative D call: TRBD1 (5 bases). Trimming stripped 3 bases from V and 7 bases from J, with 16 bases between. Germline CDR1 and CDR2: SGHVS and FQNEAQ. This CDR3 has 15 residues. The full variable domain, in which reference TRBV7-8 and TRBJ2-1 provide the parts outside the CDR3, is GAGVSQSPRYKVAKRGQDVALRCDPISGHVSLFWYQQALGQGPEFLTYFQNEAQLDKSGLPSDRFFAERPEGSVSTLKIQRTQQEDSAVYLCASSFRAGQKNEQFFGPGTRLTVL.

This clonotype was seen a handful of times. The chain links TRBV6-6 to TRBJ1-2; D is undetermined. CDR1 and CDR2 from the germline V gene are MNHNY and SVGAGI (reference sequence). The germline V and J ends were trimmed by 0 bases and 1 base, with 9 bases remaining between them. The CDR3 sequence is 15 residues long. The CDR3, as DNA: TGTGCCAGCAGTTACTCACCGGACCTTAACTATGGCTACACCTTC. Protein: CASSYSPDLNYGYTF.

J is TRBJ1-6 and V is TRBV6-2 or TRBV6-3; D remains ambiguous. CDR1 is MNHEY and CDR2 is SVGEGT in the germline V gene. The CDR3 runs 18 residues. V was shortened by 5 bases and J by 6 bases, with 23 bases between the two germline ends. CDR3 region: CASSPIVRRPTTNSPLHF. The CDR3 nucleotides read TGTGCCAGCAGTCCCATTGTGAGGCGACCTACTACTAATTCACCCCTCCACTTT.

J is TRBJ1-4 and V is TRBV12-3 or TRBV12-4; maybe TRBD1 (5 bases). V lost 7 bases, J lost 11 bases, and 11 bases lay in between. The CDR3 has 11 amino acids. CDR3 DNA sequence: TGTGCCAGCAACCTGGGGGGTAAACTGTTTTTT. Protein product: CASNLGGKLFF.

The table lists this clonotype with a few counts. The chain couples TRBV7-9 to TRBJ2-1, with no clear D. This CDR3 spans 15 amino acids. Germline CDR1 reads SEHNR; CDR2 reads FQNEAQ (reference sequence). V lost 2 bases and J 8 bases, leaving 16 bases between the germline ends. The CDR3 DNA reads TGTGCCAGCAGCTTATTGGGCCCGAAAGTCGATGAGCAGTTCTTC. Protein sequence: CASSLLGPKVDEQFF.

This clonotype was recorded a few times. This chain uses TRBV12-5 with TRBJ2-5, with TRBD1 identical over 9 bases. Losses at the gene ends were 8 bases for V and 4 bases for J; bases not matched to a gene: 14. The CDR3 consists of 16 residues. Germline V lookup: CDR1 LGHNT, CDR2 FRNRAP. This CDR3 reads CASTPFSQGAGETQYF. CDR3 sequence (DNA): TGTGCTAGTACTCCTTTCTCACAGGGGGCAGGAGAGACCCAGTACTTC.

The chain recombines TRBV7-9 with TRBJ1-1; D gene uncertain. The CDR3 is 16 amino acids. CDR1 SEHNR and CDR2 FQNEAQ come from the germline V gene (reference sequence). V was shortened by 5 bases and J by 2 bases, with 18 bases between the two germline ends. The DNA of the CDR3 is TGTGCCAGCAGCACTACATGGGAACCGATCAACACTGAAGCTTTCTTT. Translating gives CASSTTWEPINTEAFF. The full variable domain, completed using reference TRBV7-9 and TRBJ1-1, is DTGVSQNPRHKITKRGQNVTFRCDPISEHNRLYWYRQTLGQGPEFLTYFQNEAQLEKSRLLSDRFSAERPKGSFSTLEIQRTEQGDSAMYLCASSTTWEPINTEAFFGQGTRLTVV.

This clonotype occurred a few times. This chain uses TRBV7-2 with TRBJ1-5; 7 bases are shared with TRBD1. Germline V gene lookup returns CDR1 SGHTA and CDR2 FQGNSA. Trimming at V came to 4 bases and at J to 3 bases, leaving 3 bases not matched to a gene. The CDR3 has 14 residues. The CDR3 sequence is CASSWGQINQPQHF. For the CDR3, the DNA is TGTGCCAGCAGCTGGGGACAGATCAATCAGCCCCAGCATTTT.

In this sample, this clonotype turned up a few times. The chain links TRBV12-3 or TRBV12-4 to TRBJ2-1; D gene uncertain. Trimming stripped 2 bases from V and 4 bases from J, with 6 bases between. The CDR3 totals 13 residues. The CDR3 loop reads CASSLTRYNEQFF. The CDR3 DNA reads TGTGCCAGCAGTTTAACTCGATACAATGAGCAGTTCTTC.